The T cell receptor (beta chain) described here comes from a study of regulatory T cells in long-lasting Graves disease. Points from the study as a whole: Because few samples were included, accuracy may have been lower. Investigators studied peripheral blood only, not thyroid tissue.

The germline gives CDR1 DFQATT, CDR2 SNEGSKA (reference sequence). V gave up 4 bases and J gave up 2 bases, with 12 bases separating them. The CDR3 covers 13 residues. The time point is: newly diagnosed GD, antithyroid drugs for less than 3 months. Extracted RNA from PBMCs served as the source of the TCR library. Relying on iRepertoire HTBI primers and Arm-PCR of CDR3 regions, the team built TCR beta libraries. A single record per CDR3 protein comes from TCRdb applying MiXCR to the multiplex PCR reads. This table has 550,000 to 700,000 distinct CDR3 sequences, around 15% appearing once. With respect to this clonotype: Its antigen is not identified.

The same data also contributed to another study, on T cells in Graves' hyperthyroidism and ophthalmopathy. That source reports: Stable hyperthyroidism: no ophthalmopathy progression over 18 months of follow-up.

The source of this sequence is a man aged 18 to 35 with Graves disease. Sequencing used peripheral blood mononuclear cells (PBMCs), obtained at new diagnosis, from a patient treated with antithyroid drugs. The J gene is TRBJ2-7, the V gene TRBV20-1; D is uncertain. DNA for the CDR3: TGCAGTGCTACTCCTGACAATCCCTACGAGCAGTACTTC. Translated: CSATPDNPYEQYF.